Listed below are T cell receptor beta chains from one sample, sequenced in a study of blood T cell repertoires in COVID-19. The protocol was immunoSEQ multiplex PCR, while the TCRdb copy is restricted to in-frame clones and leaves out a portion. The sample holds roughly 670,000 clones, 80% to 90% seen once. Sample: peripheral blood. Receptors were obtained from a woman younger than 35 with acute or convalescent COVID-19. The CDR3 runs from the conserved cysteine through the conserved F or W. Each record gives: D gene, J gene, V gene, clone size, CDR3 DNA, CDR3 protein. D genes are given only for firm matches. A clone size is listed for some rows: how often the clone was seen (once, few, many), or a class if it is expanded.

>.|TRBJ2-1|TRBV3-1/TRBV3-2|.
TGTGCCAGCAGCCAGGACCGCCGGGGATTTTACAATGAGCAGTTCTTC
CASSQDRRGFYNEQFF
>.|TRBJ1-6|TRBV9|.
TGTGCCAGCAGCGCGACGGGGAATTCACCCCTCCACTTT
CASSATGNSPLHF
>TRBD2|TRBJ2-3|TRBV9|.
TGTGCCAGCAGCGTAGGGGTTAGCGGGGTAAATACGCAGTATTTT
CASSVGVSGVNTQYF
>TRBD1|TRBJ1-4|TRBV3-1/TRBV3-2|.
TGTGCCAGCAGCCGGGACAGCATGAATGAAAAACTGTTTTTT
CASSRDSMNEKLFF
>.|TRBJ1-1|TRBV19|.
TGTGCCAGTAGTAGAAGGGAGAGGAACACTGAAGCTTTCTTT
CASSRRERNTEAFF
>TRBD1|TRBJ2-1|TRBV6-5|.
TGTGCCAGCAGTTACTCCGACAGGGGGCTTTACAATGAGCAGTTCTTC
CASSYSDRGLYNEQFF
>.|TRBJ1-2|TRBV7-9|.
TGTGCCAGCAGCTTAGCTGGCGGGCCGTACAGTCACTATGGCTACACCTTC
CASSLAGGPYSHYGYTF
>.|TRBJ1-1|TRBV7-5|.
TGTGCCAGAAGCTTAATCCCCGGGAAGAACACTGAAGCTTTCTTT
CARSLIPGKNTEAFF
>.|TRBJ2-2|TRBV11-2|.
TGTGCCAGCACCAGGACACCGAACACCGGGGAGCTGTTTTTT
CASTRTPNTGELFF
>TRBD2|TRBJ2-2|TRBV7-6|.
TGTGCCAGCAGCTCGCTAGCGGGGGCTGTGTCCGGGGAGCTGTTTTTT
CASSSLAGAVSGELFF
>.|TRBJ1-6|TRBV5-1|.
TGCGCCAGCAGCTTGGACAGCCTGAATTCACCCCTCCACTTT
CASSLDSLNSPLHF
>TRBD1|TRBJ1-4|TRBV19|.
TGTGCCAGTACCCCCGACAGGGGTGAAAAACTGTTTTTT
CASTPDRGEKLFF
>TRBD1|TRBJ1-4|TRBV27|.
TGTGCCACCAGCCCGACAGGGTATAATAATGAAAAACTGTTTTTT
CATSPTGYNNEKLFF
>.|TRBJ2-1|TRBV24-1|.
TGTGCCACCAGTGACCGCCAACCGGGACTCAACAATGAGCAGTTCTTC
CATSDRQPGLNNEQFF
>.|TRBJ1-2|TRBV6-5|.
TGTGCCAGCAGTAAACAGGGTTTGAATGGCTACACCTTC
CASSKQGLNGYTF
>TRBD1|TRBJ2-7|TRBV19|few
TGTGCCAGTACCCCGACAGGGACAAGTTACGAGCAGTACTTC
CASTPTGTSYEQYF
>.|TRBJ2-7|TRBV10-3|.
TGTGCCATCAGTGAATCCGGGGAGGTCTACGAGCAGTACTTC
CAISESGEVYEQYF
>.|TRBJ2-3|TRBV3-1/TRBV3-2|.
TGTGCCAGCAGCCAAGATCAGCGACTAGTGAGCAGAGATACGCAGTATTTT
CASSQDQRLVSRDTQYF
>TRBD1|TRBJ1-3|TRBV5-8|few
TGTGCCAGCAGCTTGGACCCGGGACAGGGATCGAGAAACACCATATATTTT
CASSLDPGQGSRNTIYF
>TRBD1|TRBJ1-2|TRBV9|few
TGTGCCAGCAGCGTAGGGCAGGGGGACCACTATGGCTACACCTTC
CASSVGQGDHYGYTF
>TRBD2|TRBJ2-2|TRBV29-1|.
TGCAGCGTTGAAGGCGGGGGAAGGTACGGGGAGCTGTTTTTT
CSVEGGGRYGELFF
>.|TRBJ2-1|TRBV4-3|.
TGCGCCAGCAGCCAAGAATTACAGAATGAGCAGTTCTTC
CASSQELQNEQFF
>TRBD1|TRBJ2-7|TRBV6-5|.
TGTGCCAGCAGTTTTGCCCCCGGGACAGGGTACGAGCAGTACTTC
CASSFAPGTGYEQYF
>.|TRBJ2-4|TRBV2|.
TGTGCCAGTCGAGGATTGAGAGGCAAAAACATTCAGTACTTC
CASRGLRGKNIQYF
>.|TRBJ1-1|TRBV4-3|.
TGCGCCAGCAGCCAAGGGTGGCGGGGGAGGCTCACTGAAGCTTTCTTT
CASSQGWRGRLTEAFF
>TRBD1|TRBJ1-4|TRBV7-9|once
TGTGCCAGCAGCCCCCGGGGACAGGGGAGCGCTAATGAAAAACTGTTTTTT
CASSPRGQGSANEKLFF
>TRBD1|TRBJ2-2|TRBV23-1|.
TGCGCCAGCACCTCAGACAGGGCGAACACCGGGGAGCTGTTTTTT
CASTSDRANTGELFF
>.|TRBJ2-7|TRBV7-8|.
TGTGCCAGCAGCCCAGGGGGGACGGGCAACCACGAGCAGTACTTC
CASSPGGTGNHEQYF
>TRBD1|TRBJ2-7|TRBV5-1|.
TGCGCCAGCAGCTTGCCGGGACAGGAGACCTACGAGCAGTACTTC
CASSLPGQETYEQYF